Below are 6 T cell receptor beta chains sequenced from a single sample in a study of beta chain features in type 1 diabetes. Expressed TCRB transcripts were sequenced after all isolated RNA was converted to cDNA. Here immunoSEQ multiplex PCR was the method, and the copy in TCRdb shows in-frame clones only, minus some. The top ten hold about 1.9% of the sample, which has about 150,000 clones, around 10% seen once. The specimen sequenced was central memory CD4+ T cells from blood. The receptors shown here come from a man in his late teens or twenties in good health.

The J gene is TRBJ2-3, the V gene TRBV7-8; D is unclear. The CDR3 runs 15 residues. Deletions cut 5 bases from V and 2 bases from J, with 14 bases between. From germline, CDR1 is SGHVS and CDR2 FQNEAQ. The CDR3: CASSPRRVHTDTQYF. Written as DNA, the CDR3 is TGTGCCAGCAGCCCTAGACGGGTCCACACAGATACGCAGTATTTT.

This clone has just a few counts. This rearrangement joins TRBV28 to TRBJ1-2; D remains unclear. In germline, CDR1 is MDHEN, CDR2 SYDVKM. Trimming took off 5 bases at V and 8 bases at J, with 15 bases between the two ends. The CDR3 extends over 13 amino acids. The CDR3 reads CASSPPWGGGYTF. The CDR3 nucleotides are TGTGCCAGCAGTCCCCCATGGGGAGGAGGCTACACCTTC.

The chain combines TRBV5-6 with TRBJ2-1; possibly TRBD1 for D (5 bases). CDR1 is SGHDT, CDR2 YYEEEE, per germline. The CDR3 sequence is 12 residues long. Trimming removed 4 bases at V and 10 bases at J, with 12 bases between. CDR3 sequence (DNA): TGTGCCAGCAGCCGCACGCAGGGCGAGCAGTTCTTC. It encodes CASSRTQGEQFF. Full variable domain (outside the CDR3, taken from reference TRBV5-6 and TRBJ2-1): DAGVTQSPTHLIKTRGQQVTLRCSPKSGHDTVSWYQQALGQGPQFIFQYYEEEERQRGNFPDRFSGHQFPNYSSELNVNALLLGDSALYLCASSRTQGEQFFGPGTRLTVL.

This clone appeared a few times. The gene calls are TRBV11-3 and TRBJ2-1, with 9 bases identical to TRBD1. Losses at the gene ends were 5 bases for V and 3 bases for J; bases not matched to a gene: 8. The CDR3 sequence is 16 residues long. Germline CDR1 reads SGHNT; CDR2 reads YENEEA. CDR3 in amino acids: CASSPRTGAGYNEQFF. As DNA, the CDR3 is TGTGCCAGCAGCCCAAGGACAGGGGCGGGCTACAATGAGCAGTTCTTC.

This clone was seen many times. The chain couples TRBV19 to TRBJ1-2, with TRBD1 matching 9 bases. This CDR3 is built from 14 residues. The trim removed 3 bases at V and 9 bases at J, leaving 8 bases unmatched. CDR1 is LNHDA and CDR2 is SQIVND in the germline V gene (reference sequence). DNA of the CDR3: TGTGCCAGTAGTATGGACAGGGGTAGAGGAAGCTACACCTTC. Its translation is CASSMDRGRGSYTF.

This clone was recorded a few times. The CDR3 region has the DNA TGTGCCAGCAGGCAGGGTCGTTTCTATGGCTACACCTTC. It specifies CASRQGRFYGYTF. The chain couples TRBV6-6 to TRBJ1-2; possible D gene TRBD1, 5 bases. The CDR3 consists of 13 residues. Germline lookup yields CDR1 MNHNY and CDR2 SVGAGI (reference sequence). Trimming took off 6 bases at V and 4 bases at J, with 12 bases between the two ends.